This TCR beta chain was found in a study of beta chain features in type 1 diabetes. About the study: Healthy donors and patients had similar age, gender and cell yields. Study-level points and caveats: PCR might preferentially amplify shorter templates, equally in patients and controls. A moderate, significant TCRB CDR3 shortening appeared in type 1 diabetes across four CD4+ subsets. Among type 1 diabetes patients, VDJ junctions had fewer insertions and more deletions.

Post-sort purity exceeded 95% for all sorted populations. On this clone: Antigen unknown.

Expressed TCRB transcripts got sequenced, as all isolated RNA was reverse transcribed. Using immunoSEQ multiplex PCR, the repertoire was profiled, and TCRdb retains in-frame clones only, with some absent. The repertoire holds more than 100,000 clones, around 15% seen once, with over 2% in the top ten. From germline, CDR1 is SGHTA and CDR2 FQGNSA. The CDR3 has 14 residues. V shed 3 bases and J 6 bases; nucleotides not matched to a gene: 8. The origin of this receptor is a man aged 30 to 39 with type 1 diabetes. The genes are TRBV7-2 and TRBJ2-7; 7 bases line up with TRBD2. Sample: central memory CD4+ T cells from blood. The DNA of the CDR3 is TGTGCCAGCAGCTTGAACCGGGGGGAAGGCGAGCAGTACTTC. Its translation is CASSLNRGEGEQYF.